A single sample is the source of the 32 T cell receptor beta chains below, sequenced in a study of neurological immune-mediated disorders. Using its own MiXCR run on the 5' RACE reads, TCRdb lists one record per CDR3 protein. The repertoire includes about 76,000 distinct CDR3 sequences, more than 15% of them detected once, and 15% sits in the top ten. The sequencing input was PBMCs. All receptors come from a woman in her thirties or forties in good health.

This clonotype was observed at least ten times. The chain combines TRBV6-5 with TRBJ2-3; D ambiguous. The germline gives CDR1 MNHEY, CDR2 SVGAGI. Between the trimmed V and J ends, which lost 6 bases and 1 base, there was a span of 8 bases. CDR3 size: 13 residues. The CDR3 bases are TGTGCCAGCAGCTTGGTTCGCACAGATACGCAGTATTTT. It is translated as CASSLVRTDTQYF.

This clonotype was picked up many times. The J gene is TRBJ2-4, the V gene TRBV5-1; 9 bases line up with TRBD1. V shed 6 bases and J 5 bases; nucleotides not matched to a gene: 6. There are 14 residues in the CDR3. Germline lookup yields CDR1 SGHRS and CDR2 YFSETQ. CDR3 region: CASNTGGNENIQYF. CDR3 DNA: TGCGCCAGCAACACAGGGGGCAATGAAAACATTCAGTACTTC.

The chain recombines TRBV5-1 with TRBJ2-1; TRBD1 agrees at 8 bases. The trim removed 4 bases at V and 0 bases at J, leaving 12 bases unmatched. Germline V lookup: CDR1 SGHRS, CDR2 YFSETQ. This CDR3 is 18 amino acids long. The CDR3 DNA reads TGCGCCAGCAGCCCCCCGGGACAGGCACTAAGCTCCTACAATGAGCAGTTCTTC. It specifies CASSPPGQALSSYNEQFF. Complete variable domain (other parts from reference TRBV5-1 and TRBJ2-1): KAGVTQTPRYLIKTRGQQVTLSCSPISGHRSVSWYQQTPGQGLQFLFEYFSETQRNKGNFPGRFSGRQFSNSRSEMNVSTLELGDSALYLCASSPPGQALSSYNEQFFGPGTRLTVL.

The CDR3 DNA reads TGCAGTGTGCTTCCACGACTGCTTAACTATGGCTACACCTTC. It specifies CSVLPRLLNYGYTF. The chain couples TRBV20-1 to TRBJ1-2, with D uncertain. V gave up 7 bases and J gave up 1 base, with 16 bases separating them. Germline CDR1 reads DFQATT; CDR2 reads SNEGSKA (reference sequence). The CDR3 contains 14 residues.

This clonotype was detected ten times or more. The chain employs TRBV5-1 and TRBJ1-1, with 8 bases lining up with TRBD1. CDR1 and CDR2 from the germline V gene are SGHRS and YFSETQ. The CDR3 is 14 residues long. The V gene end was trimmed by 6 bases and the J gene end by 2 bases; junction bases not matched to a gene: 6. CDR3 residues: CASTLTGVNTEAFF. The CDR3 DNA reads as TGCGCCAGCACTCTGACAGGGGTAAACACTGAAGCTTTCTTT.

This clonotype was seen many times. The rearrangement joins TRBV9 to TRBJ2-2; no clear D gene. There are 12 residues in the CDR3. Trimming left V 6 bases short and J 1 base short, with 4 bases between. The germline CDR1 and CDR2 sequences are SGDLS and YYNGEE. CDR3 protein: CASTGNTGELFF. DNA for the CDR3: TGTGCCAGCACAGGGAACACCGGGGAGCTGTTTTTT.

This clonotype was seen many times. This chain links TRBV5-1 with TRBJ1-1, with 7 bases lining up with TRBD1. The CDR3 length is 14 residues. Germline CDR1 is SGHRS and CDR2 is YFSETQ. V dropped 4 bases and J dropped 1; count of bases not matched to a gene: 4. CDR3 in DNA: TGCGCCAGCAGCCAACACAGGGGGAACACTGAAGCTTTCTTT. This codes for CASSQHRGNTEAFF.

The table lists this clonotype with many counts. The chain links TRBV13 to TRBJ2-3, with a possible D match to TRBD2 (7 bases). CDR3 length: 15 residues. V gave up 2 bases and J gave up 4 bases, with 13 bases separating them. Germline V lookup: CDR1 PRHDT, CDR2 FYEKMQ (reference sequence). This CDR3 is CASSLRGGGADTQYF. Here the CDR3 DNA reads TGTGCCAGCAGCTTACGCGGGGGCGGGGCAGATACGCAGTATTTT. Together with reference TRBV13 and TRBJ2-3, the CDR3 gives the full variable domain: AAGVIQSPRHLIKEKRETATLKCYPIPRHDTVYWYQQGPGQDPQFLISFYEKMQSDKGSIPDRFSAQQFSDYHSELNMSSLELGDSALYFCASSLRGGGADTQYFGPGTRLTVL.

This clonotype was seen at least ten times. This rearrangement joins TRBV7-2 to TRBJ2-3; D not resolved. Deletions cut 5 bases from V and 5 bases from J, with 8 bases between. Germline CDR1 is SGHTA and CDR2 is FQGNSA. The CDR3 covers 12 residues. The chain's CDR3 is CASSPGLDTQYF. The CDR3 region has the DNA TGTGCCAGCAGCCCGGGTCTAGATACGCAGTATTTT.

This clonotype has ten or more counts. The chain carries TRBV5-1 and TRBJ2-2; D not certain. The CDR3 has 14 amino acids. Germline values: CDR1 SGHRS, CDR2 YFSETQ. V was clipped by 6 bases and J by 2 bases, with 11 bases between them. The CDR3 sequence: CASKGGPNTGELFF. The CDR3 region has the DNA TGCGCCAGCAAGGGTGGCCCAAACACCGGGGAGCTGTTTTTT.

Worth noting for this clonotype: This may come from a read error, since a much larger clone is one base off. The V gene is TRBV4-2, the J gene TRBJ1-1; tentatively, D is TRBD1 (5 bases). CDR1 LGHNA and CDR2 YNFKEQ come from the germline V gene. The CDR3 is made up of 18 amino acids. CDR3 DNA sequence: TGTGCCATCAGCCAAGAGAGGCAGGGATTGTCCGCGGACACTGAAGCTTTCTTT. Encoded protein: CAISQERQGLSADTEAFF.

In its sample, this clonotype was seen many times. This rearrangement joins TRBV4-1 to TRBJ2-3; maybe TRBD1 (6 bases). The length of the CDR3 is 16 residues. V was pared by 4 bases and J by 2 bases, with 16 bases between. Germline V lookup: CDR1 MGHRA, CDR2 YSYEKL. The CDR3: CASSPQGQPFTDTQYF. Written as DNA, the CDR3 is TGCGCCAGCAGCCCTCAGGGGCAACCGTTCACAGATACGCAGTATTTT.

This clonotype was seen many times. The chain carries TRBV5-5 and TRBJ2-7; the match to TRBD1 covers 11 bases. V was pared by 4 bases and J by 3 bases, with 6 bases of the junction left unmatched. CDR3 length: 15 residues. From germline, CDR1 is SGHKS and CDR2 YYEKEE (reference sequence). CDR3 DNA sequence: TGTGCCAGCAGCAGACTCGGGACAGGGGGCTACGAGCAGTACGTC. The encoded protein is CASSRLGTGGYEQYV.

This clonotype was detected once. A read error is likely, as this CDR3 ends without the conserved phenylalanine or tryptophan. The CDR3 region is CSAPPIGGTDTQYL. The DNA of the CDR3 is TGCAGTGCTCCTCCTATCGGGGGCACAGATACGCAGTATCTT. This chain links TRBV20-1 with TRBJ2-3; TRBD2 is a possible D gene (5 bases). Deletions cut 5 bases from V and 1 base from J, with 13 bases between. CDR3 size: 14 residues. Germline CDR1 and CDR2: DFQATT and SNEGSKA (reference sequence).

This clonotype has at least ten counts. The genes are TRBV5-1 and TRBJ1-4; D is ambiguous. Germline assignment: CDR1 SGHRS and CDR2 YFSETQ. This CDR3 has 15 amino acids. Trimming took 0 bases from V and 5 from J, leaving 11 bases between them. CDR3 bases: TGCGCCAGCAGCTTGGCTATGAGCCAAAATGAAAAACTGTTTTTT. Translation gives CASSLAMSQNEKLFF.

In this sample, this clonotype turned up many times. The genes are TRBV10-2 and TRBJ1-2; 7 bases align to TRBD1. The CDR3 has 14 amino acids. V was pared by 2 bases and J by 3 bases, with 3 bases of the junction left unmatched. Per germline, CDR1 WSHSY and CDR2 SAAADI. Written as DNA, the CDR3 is TGCGCCAGCAGTGAGGGAGACAGGGACTATGGCTACACCTTC. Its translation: CASSEGDRDYGYTF.

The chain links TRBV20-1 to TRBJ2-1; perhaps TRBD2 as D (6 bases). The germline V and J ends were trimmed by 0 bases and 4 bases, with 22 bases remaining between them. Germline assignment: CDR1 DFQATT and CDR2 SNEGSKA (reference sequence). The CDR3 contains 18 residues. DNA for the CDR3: TGCAGTGCTAGAGACAGCCGAATAGTGGGGGGATCGTACAATGAGCAGTTCTTC. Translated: CSARDSRIVGGSYNEQFF.

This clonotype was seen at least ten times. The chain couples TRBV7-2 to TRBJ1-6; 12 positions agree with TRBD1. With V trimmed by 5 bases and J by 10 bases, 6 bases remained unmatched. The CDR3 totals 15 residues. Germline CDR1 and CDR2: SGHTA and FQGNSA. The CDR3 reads CASSRDRGLGSPLHF. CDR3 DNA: TGTGCCAGCAGCCGGGACAGGGGGCTAGGGTCACCCCTCCACTTT.

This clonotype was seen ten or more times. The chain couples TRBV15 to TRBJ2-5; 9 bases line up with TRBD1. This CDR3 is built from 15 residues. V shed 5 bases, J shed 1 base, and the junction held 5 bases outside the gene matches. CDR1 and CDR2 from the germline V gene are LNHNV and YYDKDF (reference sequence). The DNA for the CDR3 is TGTGCCACCAGCGGACAGGGGATGGCCCAAGAGACCCAGTACTTC. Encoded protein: CATSGQGMAQETQYF.

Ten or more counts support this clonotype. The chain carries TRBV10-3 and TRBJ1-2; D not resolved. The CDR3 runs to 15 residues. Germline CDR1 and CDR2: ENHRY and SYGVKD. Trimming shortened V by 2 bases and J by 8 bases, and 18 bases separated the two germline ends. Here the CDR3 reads CAISEAPLNSGGYTF. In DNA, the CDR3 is TGTGCCATCAGTGAGGCCCCCCTTAATTCGGGGGGCTACACCTTC.

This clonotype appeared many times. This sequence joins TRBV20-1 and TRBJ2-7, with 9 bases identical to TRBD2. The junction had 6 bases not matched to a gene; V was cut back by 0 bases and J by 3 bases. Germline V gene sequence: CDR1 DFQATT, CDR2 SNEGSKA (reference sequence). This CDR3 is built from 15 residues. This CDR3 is CSARDNAGGLYEQYF. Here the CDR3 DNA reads TGCAGTGCTAGAGATAACGCGGGGGGGCTCTACGAGCAGTACTTC.

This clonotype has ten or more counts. The CDR3 DNA reads TGTGCCAGCAGTCCGCGAGGGGGTAATCGTTCCTACGAGCAGTACGTC. As protein: CASSPRGGNRSYEQYV. This chain joins TRBV28 and TRBJ2-7, with D maybe TRBD1 (6 bases). Between the trimmed V and J ends, which lost 5 bases and 1 base, there was a span of 18 bases. CDR3 length: 16 amino acids. Germline CDR1 and CDR2: MDHEN and SYDVKM.

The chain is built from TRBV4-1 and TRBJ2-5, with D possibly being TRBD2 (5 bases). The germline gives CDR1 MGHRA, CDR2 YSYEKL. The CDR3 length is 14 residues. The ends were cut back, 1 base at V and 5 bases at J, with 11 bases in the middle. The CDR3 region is CASSQAERGETQYF. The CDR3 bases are TGCGCCAGCAGCCAAGCGGAGCGCGGGGAGACCCAGTACTTC.

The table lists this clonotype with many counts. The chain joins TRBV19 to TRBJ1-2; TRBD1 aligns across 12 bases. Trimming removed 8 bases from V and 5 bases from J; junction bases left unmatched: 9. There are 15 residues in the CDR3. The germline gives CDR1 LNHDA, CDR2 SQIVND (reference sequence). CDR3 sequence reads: CASQDRDRGLYGYTF. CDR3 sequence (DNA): TGTGCCAGTCAAGACCGGGACAGGGGGCTGTATGGCTACACCTTC.

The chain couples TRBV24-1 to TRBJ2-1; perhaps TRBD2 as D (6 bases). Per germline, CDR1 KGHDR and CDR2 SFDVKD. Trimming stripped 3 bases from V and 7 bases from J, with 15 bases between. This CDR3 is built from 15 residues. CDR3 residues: CATSDPGERRNEQFF. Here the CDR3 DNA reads TGTGCCACCAGTGATCCGGGAGAGAGGAGGAATGAGCAGTTCTTC.

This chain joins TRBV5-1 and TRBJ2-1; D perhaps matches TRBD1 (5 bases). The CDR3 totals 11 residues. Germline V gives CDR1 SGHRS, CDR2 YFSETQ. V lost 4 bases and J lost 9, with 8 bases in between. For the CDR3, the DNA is TGCGCCAGCAGCCTCCAGGGTGAGCAGTTCTTC. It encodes CASSLQGEQFF.

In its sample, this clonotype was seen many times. CDR3 coding DNA: TGTGCCAGCCATGAGGGAGGGCAACAAGAGACCCAGTACTTC. Its protein product is CASHEGGQQETQYF. The rearrangement links TRBV7-2 to TRBJ2-5; 7 bases fit TRBD2. The ends lost 8 bases at V and 2 bases at J; junction bases unmatched: 8. The CDR3 consists of 14 residues. Per the germline V gene, CDR1 is SGHTA and CDR2 is FQGNSA.

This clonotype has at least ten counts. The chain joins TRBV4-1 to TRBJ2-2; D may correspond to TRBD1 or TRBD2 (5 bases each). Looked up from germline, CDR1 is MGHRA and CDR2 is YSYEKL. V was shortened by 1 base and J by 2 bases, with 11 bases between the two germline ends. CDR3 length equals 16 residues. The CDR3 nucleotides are TGCGCCAGCAGCCAAGTTCCGGGACCCAACACCGGGGAGCTGTTTTTT. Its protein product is CASSQVPGPNTGELFF.

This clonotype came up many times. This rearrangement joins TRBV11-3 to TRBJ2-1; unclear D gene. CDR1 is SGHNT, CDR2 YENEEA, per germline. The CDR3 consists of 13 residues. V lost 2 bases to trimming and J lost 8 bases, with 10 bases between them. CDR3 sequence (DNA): TGTGCCAGCAGCTTACCCGGGTCGGATGAGCAGTTCTTC. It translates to CASSLPGSDEQFF.

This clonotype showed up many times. The CDR3 sequence is CASRQGTEAFF. DNA for the CDR3: TGTGCCAGTCGACAGGGGACTGAAGCTTTCTTT. This sequence joins TRBV2 and TRBJ1-1; 8 bases are a match to TRBD1. The CDR3 is made up of 11 amino acids. The germline gives CDR1 SNHLY, CDR2 FYNNEI. With V trimmed by 9 bases and J by 5 bases, 2 bases remained unmatched.

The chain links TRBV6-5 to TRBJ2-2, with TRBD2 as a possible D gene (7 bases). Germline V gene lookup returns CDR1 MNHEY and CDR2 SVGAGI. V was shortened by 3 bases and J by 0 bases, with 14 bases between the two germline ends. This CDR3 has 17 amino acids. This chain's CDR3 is CASSYGAGATNTGELFF. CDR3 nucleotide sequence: TGTGCCAGCAGTTATGGGGCGGGGGCTACGAACACCGGGGAGCTGTTTTTT.

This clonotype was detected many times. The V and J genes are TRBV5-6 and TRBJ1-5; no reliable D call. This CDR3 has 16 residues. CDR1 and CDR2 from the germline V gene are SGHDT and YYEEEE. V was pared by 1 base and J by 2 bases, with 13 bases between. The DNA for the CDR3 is TGTGCCAGCAGCTTGTTATCCCAAAAGGGCAATCAGCCCCAGCATTTT. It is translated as CASSLLSQKGNQPQHF.